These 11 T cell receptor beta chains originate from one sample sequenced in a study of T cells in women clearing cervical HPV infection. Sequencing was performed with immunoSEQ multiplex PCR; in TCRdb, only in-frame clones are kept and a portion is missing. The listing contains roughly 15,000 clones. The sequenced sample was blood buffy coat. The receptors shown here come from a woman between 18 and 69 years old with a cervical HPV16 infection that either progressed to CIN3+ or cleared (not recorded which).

The DNA read from the CDR3 is TGCAGTGCTAGTAGGACAGATAGCAATCAGCCC. It encodes CSASRTDSNQP. The entire CDR3 is CSASRTDSNQPQHF. This chain joins TRBV20-1 and TRBJ1-5; weak D call: TRBD1 (6 bases). The observed sequence ends 3 residues before the CDR3 terminus, with the missing tail filled in from the germline J gene. The CDR3 is made up of 14 amino acids. V was cut by 3 bases and J by 0 bases, with 9 bases left in between. Germline lookup yields CDR1 DFQATT and CDR2 SNEGSKA (reference sequence).

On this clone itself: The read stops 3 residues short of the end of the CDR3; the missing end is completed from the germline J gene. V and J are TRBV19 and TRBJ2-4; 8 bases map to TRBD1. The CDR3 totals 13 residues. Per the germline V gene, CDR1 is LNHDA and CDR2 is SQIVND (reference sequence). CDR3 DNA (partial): TGTGCCAGTAGAGGACAGGGTGCTAATGGT. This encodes CASRGQGANG. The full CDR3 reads CASRGQGANGQYF.

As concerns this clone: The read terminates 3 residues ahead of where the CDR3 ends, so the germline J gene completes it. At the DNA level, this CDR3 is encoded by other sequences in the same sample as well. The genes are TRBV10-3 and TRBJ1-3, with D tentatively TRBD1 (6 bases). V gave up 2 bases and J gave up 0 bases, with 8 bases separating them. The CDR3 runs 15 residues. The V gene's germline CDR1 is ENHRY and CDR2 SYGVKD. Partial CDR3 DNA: TGTGCCATCAGTGAGCGACAGGACTCTGGAAACACC. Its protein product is CAISERQDSGNT. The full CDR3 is CAISERQDSGNTIYF.

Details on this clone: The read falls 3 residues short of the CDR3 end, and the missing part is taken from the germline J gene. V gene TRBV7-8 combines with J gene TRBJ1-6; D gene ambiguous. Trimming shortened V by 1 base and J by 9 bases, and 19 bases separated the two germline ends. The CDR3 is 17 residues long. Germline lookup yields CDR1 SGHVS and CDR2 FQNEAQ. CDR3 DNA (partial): TGTGCCAGCAGCTTAGTATTATTAGCGGGGTTGGGTTCACCC. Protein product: CASSLVLLAGLGSP. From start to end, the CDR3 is CASSLVLLAGLGSPLHF. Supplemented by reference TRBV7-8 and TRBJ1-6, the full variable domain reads GAGVSQSPRYKVAKRGQDVALRCDPISGHVSLFWYQQALGQGPEFLTYFQNEAQLDKSGLPSDRFFAERPEGSVSTLKIQRTQQEDSAVYLCASSLVLLAGLGSPLHFGNGTRLTVT.

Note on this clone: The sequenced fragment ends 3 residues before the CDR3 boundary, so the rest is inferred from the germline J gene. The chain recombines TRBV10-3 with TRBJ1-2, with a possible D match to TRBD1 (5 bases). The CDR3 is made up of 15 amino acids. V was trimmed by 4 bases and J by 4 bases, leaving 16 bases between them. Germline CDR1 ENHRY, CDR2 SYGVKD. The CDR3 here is CAISALRGNTYGYTF. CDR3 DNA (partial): TGTGCCATCAGTGCCTTACGGGGGAACACCTATGGC.

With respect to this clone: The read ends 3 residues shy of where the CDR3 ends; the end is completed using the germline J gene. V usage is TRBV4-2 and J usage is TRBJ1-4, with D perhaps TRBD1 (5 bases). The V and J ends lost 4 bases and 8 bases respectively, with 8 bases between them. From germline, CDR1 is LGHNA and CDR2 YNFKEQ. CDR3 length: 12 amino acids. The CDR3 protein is CASSPTAEKLFF. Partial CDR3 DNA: TGTGCCAGCAGCCCGACAGCCGAAAAA.

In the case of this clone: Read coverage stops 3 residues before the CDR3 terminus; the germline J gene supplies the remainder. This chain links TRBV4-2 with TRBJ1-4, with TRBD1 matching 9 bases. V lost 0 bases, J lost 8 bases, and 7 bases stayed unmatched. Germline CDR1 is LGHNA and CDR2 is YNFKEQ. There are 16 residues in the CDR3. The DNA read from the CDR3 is TGTGCCAGCAGCCAAGATCCAGGGACAGGGACGGAAAAA. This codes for CASSQDPGTGTEK. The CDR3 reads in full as CASSQDPGTGTEKLFF.

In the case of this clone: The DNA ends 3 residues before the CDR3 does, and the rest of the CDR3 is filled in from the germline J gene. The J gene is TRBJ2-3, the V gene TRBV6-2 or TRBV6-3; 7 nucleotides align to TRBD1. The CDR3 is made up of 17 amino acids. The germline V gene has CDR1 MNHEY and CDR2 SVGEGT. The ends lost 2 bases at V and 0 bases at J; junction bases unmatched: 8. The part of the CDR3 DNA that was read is TGTGCCAGCAGTTACCGCCGACAGGGCCCTAGCACAGATACG. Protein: CASSYRRQGPSTDT. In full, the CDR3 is CASSYRRQGPSTDTQYF.

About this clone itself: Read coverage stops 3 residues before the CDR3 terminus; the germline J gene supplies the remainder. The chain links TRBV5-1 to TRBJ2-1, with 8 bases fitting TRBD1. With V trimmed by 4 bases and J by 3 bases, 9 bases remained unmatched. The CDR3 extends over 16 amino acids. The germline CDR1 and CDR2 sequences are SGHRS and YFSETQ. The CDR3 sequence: CASSPRAGGGYNEQFF. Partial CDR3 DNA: TGCGCCAGCAGCCCCAGGGCAGGGGGCGGCTACAATGAG.

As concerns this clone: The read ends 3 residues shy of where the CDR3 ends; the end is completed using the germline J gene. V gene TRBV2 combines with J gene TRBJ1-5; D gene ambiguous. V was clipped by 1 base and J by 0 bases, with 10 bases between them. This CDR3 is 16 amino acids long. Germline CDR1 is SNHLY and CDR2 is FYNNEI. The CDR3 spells CASSEEVSYSNQPQHF. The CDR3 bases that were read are TGTGCCAGCAGTGAAGAGGTTTCTTATAGCAATCAGCCC.

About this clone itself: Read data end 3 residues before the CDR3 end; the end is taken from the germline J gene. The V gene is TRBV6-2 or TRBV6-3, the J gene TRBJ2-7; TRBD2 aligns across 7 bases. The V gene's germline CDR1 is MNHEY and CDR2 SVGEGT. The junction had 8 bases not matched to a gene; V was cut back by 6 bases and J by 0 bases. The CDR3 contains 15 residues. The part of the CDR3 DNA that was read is TGTGCCAGCAGGCTATCCAGCGGGAACTCCTACGAG. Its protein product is CASRLSSGNSYE. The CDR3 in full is CASRLSSGNSYEQYF.